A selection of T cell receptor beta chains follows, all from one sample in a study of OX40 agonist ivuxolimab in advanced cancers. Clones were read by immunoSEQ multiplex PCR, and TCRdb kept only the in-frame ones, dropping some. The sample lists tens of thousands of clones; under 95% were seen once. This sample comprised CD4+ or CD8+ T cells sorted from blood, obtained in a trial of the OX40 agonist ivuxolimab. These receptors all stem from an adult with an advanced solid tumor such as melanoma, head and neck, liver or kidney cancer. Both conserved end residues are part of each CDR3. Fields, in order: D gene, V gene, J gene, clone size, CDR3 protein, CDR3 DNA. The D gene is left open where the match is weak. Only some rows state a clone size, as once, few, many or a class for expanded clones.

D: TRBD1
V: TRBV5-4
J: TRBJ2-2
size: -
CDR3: CASSDGHRGLAGELFF
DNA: TGTGCCAGCAGCGATGGTCACAGGGGGCTAGCCGGGGAGCTGTTTTTT

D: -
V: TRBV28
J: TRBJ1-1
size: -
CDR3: CASSLKRSPGWRNTEAFF
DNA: TGTGCCAGCAGTTTAAAAAGGAGCCCGGGATGGCGGAACACTGAAGCTTTCTTT

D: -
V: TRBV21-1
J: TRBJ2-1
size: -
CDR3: CASRGDHYNEQFF
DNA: TGTGCCAGCCGGGGGGATCACTACAATGAGCAGTTCTTC

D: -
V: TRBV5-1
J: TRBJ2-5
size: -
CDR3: CASSLGRQETQYF
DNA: TGCGCCAGCAGCTTGGGCCGGCAAGAGACCCAGTACTTC

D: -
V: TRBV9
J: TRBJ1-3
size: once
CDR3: CASSAPSRGTGNTIYF
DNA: TGTGCCAGCAGCGCCCCATCCCGGGGAACTGGAAACACCATATATTTT

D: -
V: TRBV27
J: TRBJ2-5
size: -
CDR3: CASSFEMAKGTQYF
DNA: TGTGCCAGCAGTTTCGAGATGGCCAAGGGGACCCAGTACTTC

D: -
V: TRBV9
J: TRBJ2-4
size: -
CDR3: CASGGREKNIQYF
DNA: TGTGCCAGCGGAGGACGGGAGAAAAACATTCAGTACTTC

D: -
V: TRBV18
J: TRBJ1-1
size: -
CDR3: CASSRPGGGHTEAFF
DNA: TGTGCCAGCTCACGCCCGGGGGGCGGGCACACTGAAGCTTTCTTT

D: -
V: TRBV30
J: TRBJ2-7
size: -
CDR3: CAWSDTRTIF
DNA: TGTGCCTGGAGCGACACTAGGACCATCTTC

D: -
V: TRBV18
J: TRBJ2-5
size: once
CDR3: CASSPPKQEAQYF
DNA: TGTGCCAGCTCACCACCGAAACAAGAGGCCCAGTACTTC

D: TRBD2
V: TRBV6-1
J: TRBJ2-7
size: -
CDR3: CASSEEFAGGPFSYEQYF
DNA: TGTGCCAGCAGTGAAGAGTTTGCGGGAGGGCCATTCTCCTACGAGCAGTACTTC

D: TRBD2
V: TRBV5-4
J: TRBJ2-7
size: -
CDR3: CASRPGTSGTYEQYF
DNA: TGTGCCAGCAGACCAGGGACTAGCGGAACCTACGAGCAGTACTTC

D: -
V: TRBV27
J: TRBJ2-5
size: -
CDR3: CASRYRIQTQETQYF
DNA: TGTGCCAGCAGGTACAGAATACAAACCCAAGAGACCCAGTACTTC

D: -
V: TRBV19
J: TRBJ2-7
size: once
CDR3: CATRGGAYEQYF
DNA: TGTGCCACCCGAGGGGGGGCCTACGAGCAGTACTTC

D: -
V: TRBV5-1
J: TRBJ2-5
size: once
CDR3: CASSLPGGETQYF
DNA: TGCGCCAGCAGCTTGCCAGGTGGGGAGACCCAGTACTTC

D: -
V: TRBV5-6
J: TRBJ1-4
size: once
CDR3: CASSLGARFGATNEKLFF
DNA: TGTGCCAGCAGCTTGGGAGCTCGTTTTGGCGCAACTAATGAAAAACTGTTTTTT

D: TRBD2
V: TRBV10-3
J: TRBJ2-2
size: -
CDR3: CAISATGTSGGVNTGELFF
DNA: TGTGCCATCAGTGCCACCGGGACTAGCGGGGGGGTGAACACCGGGGAGCTGTTTTTT

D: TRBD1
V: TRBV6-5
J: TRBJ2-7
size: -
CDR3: CASSYPTGTGSEQYF
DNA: TGTGCCAGCAGTTACCCCACCGGGACAGGGTCCGAGCAGTACTTC

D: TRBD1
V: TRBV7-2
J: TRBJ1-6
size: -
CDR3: CASSRDRVENSPLHF
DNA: TGTGCCAGCAGCCGCGACAGGGTAGAAAATTCACCCCTCCACTTT

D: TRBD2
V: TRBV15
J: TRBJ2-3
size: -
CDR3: CATSIGTSGSSTDTQYF
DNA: TGTGCCACCAGCATCGGGACTAGCGGATCTAGCACAGATACGCAGTATTTT

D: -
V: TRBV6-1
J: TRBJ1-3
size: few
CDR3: CASSVLRGESGNTIYF
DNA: TGTGCCAGCAGTGTATTGCGAGGGGAGTCTGGAAACACCATATATTTT

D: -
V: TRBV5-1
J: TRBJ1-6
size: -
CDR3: CASSFGSPSSYNSPLHF
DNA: TGCGCCAGCAGCTTCGGCAGTCCGAGCTCCTATAATTCACCCCTCCACTTT

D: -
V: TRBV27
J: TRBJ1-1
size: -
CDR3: CASLGIMNTEAFF
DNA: TGTGCCAGCCTTGGGATTATGAACACTGAAGCTTTCTTT

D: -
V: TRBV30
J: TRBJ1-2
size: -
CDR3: CAFLNSGTNYGYTF
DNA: TGTGCCTTTTTGAACAGTGGTACTAACTATGGCTACACCTTC

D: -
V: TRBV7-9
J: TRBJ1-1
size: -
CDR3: CASSLFAITNTEAFF
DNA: TGTGCCAGCAGCTTATTTGCCATAACGAACACTGAAGCTTTCTTT

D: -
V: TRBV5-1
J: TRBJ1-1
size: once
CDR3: CASSLEQGNTEAFF
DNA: TGCGCCAGCAGCTTGGAACAGGGAAACACTGAAGCTTTCTTT

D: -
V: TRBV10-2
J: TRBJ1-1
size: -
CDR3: CASSWRTGEAFF
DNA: TGCGCCAGCAGTTGGAGGACGGGTGAAGCTTTCTTT

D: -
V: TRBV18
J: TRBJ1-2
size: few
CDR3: CASSPNRAANYGYTF
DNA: TGTGCCAGCTCCCCCAACAGGGCTGCTAACTATGGCTACACCTTC

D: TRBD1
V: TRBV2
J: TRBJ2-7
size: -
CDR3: CATGQGAYEQYF
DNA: TGTGCCACCGGACAGGGGGCCTACGAGCAGTACTTC

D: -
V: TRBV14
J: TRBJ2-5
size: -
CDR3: CASSQGREETQYF
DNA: TGTGCCAGCAGCCAAGGACGGGAGGAGACCCAGTACTTC

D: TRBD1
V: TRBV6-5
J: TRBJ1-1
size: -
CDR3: CASSYGDRFNEAFF
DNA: TGTGCCAGCAGTTATGGGGACAGGTTTAATGAAGCTTTCTTT

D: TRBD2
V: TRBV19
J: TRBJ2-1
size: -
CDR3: CASSIVGGRAYNEQFF
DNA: TGTGCCAGTAGTATAGTGGGCGGGAGGGCCTACAATGAGCAGTTCTTC

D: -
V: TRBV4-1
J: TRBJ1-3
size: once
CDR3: CASSQDPGGGNTIYF
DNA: TGCGCCAGCAGCCAAGACCCGGGGGGAGGAAACACCATATATTTT

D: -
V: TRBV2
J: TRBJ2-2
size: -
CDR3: CASGRQRNTGELFF
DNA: TGTGCCAGCGGGCGACAGAGAAACACCGGGGAGCTGTTTTTT

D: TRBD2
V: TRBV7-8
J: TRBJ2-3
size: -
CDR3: CASSLGLAGTDTQYF
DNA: TGTGCCAGCAGCTTGGGACTAGCGGGCACAGATACGCAGTATTTT

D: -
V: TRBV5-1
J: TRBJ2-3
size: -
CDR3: CASSDRRTDTQYF
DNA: TGCGCCAGCAGTGACAGGCGCACAGATACGCAGTATTTT

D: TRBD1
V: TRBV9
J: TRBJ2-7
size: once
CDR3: CASSRQGDRGPEQYF
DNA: TGTGCCAGCAGCAGGCAGGGGGACAGGGGCCCCGAGCAGTACTTC

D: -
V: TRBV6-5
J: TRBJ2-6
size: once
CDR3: CASSYSTGSGANVLTF
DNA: TGTGCCAGCAGTTACTCAACGGGCTCTGGGGCCAACGTCCTGACTTTC

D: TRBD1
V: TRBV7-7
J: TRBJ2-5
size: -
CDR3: CASSPDRVSSETQYF
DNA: TGTGCTAGCAGCCCGGACAGGGTATCTTCGGAGACCCAGTACTTC

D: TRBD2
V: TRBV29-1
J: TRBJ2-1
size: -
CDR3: CSGTSGVYNEQFF
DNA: TGCAGCGGGACTAGCGGGGTATACAATGAGCAGTTCTTC

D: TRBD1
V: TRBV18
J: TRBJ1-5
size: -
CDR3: CASSPTGAGNQPQHF
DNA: TGTGCCAGCTCACCAACAGGGGCAGGCAATCAGCCCCAGCATTTT

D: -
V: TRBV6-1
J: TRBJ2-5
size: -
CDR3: CASSVSQGGETQYF
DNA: TGTGCCAGCAGTGTTTCACAGGGGGGGGAGACCCAGTACTTC

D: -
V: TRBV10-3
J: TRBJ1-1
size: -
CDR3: CAIRNLGTADTEAFF
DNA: TGTGCCATCAGAAACCTTGGGACCGCTGACACTGAAGCTTTCTTT

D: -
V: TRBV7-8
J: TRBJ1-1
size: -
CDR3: CASSGQSMNTEAFF
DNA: TGTGCCAGCAGCGGGCAGAGCATGAACACTGAAGCTTTCTTT

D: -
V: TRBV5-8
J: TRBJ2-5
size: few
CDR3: CASSLGSRKETQYF
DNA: TGTGCCAGCAGCTTGGGTAGTCGGAAAGAGACCCAGTACTTC